The 23 T cell receptor beta chains listed next were all sequenced from one sample in a study of T cells in Graves' hyperthyroidism and ophthalmopathy. Regions amplified from RNA transcripts were the TCR beta CDR3 regions. The TCR CDR3 first-round RT-PCR relied on the HTBI primer set. Via MiXCR, TCRdb re-called the multiplex PCR reads, giving one row per CDR3 protein. The table lists fewer than 600,000 distinct CDR3 sequences, 13% to 15% of them singletons. The sample consisted of blood. Source of these receptors: a woman aged 18 to 35 with Graves' hyperthyroidism.

A few counts support this clonotype. The chain joins TRBV29-1 to TRBJ2-3; 11 bases are shared with TRBD2. CDR1 is SQVTM and CDR2 is ANQGSEA in the germline V gene. CDR3 size: 14 residues. The trim removed 7 bases at V and 6 bases at J, leaving 9 bases unmatched. The CDR3, as DNA: TGCAGCGGGACCATAGCGGGAGGGCCGGATACGCAGTATTTT. This sequence encodes CSGTIAGGPDTQYF.

This clonotype was counted many times. The chain is built from TRBV7-2 and TRBJ2-4; D unresolved. Trimming shortened V by 1 base and J by 9 bases, and 10 bases separated the two germline ends. CDR3 length: 13 residues. Germline CDR1 reads SGHTA; CDR2 reads FQGNSA. CDR3 sequence (DNA): TGTGCCAGCAGCTTAGAGAGGTTCGGCATTCAGTACTTC. Translation gives CASSLERFGIQYF.

This clonotype came up a few times. The rearrangement links TRBV5-1 to TRBJ2-2; D may be TRBD1 (6 bases). With 6 bases removed from V and 0 bases from J, the gap between germline ends came to 21 bases. The germline CDR1 and CDR2 sequences are SGHRS and YFSETQ. The CDR3 sequence is 18 residues long. CDR3 sequence reads: CASTTPPTGSSNTGELFF. The DNA of the CDR3 is TGCGCCAGCACCACACCCCCTACAGGGTCATCGAACACCGGGGAGCTGTTTTTT.

This clonotype was recorded a few times. CDR3 amino acids: CASSPIEGINSPLHF. The CDR3, as DNA: TGTGCCAGCTCACCAATCGAGGGGATTAATTCACCCCTCCACTTT. This chain joins TRBV18 and TRBJ1-6; tentatively, D is TRBD1 (5 bases). The CDR3 sequence is 15 residues long. Germline assignment: CDR1 KGHSH and CDR2 LQKENI. Between the trimmed V and J ends, which lost 2 bases and 6 bases, there was a span of 11 bases.

V gene TRBV29-1 combines with J gene TRBJ2-7; D is undetermined. The CDR3 extends over 11 amino acids. V lost 6 bases, J lost 3 bases, and 9 bases lay in between. The V gene's germline CDR1 is SQVTM and CDR2 ANQGSEA. In DNA form, the CDR3 reads TGCAGCGTGGCGACGTACTACGAGCAGTACTTC. Its translation is CSVATYYEQYF.

The chain is built from TRBV30 and TRBJ1-1; 7 bases fit TRBD1. V gave up 3 bases and J gave up 4 bases; unmatched junction bases: 2. This CDR3 contains 12 residues. Germline V gene data show CDR1 as GTSNPN and CDR2 as SVGIG (reference sequence). The CDR3 protein is CAWSDRVTEAFF. CDR3 sequence (DNA): TGTGCCTGGAGCGACAGGGTCACTGAAGCTTTCTTT.

This clonotype was seen more than once but under ten times. The genes are TRBV7-6 and TRBJ1-1; weak D call: TRBD1 (5 bases). Per germline, CDR1 SGHVS and CDR2 FNYEAQ. This CDR3 has 13 residues. V was cut by 5 bases and J by 5 bases, with 12 bases left in between. CDR3 bases: TGTGCCAGCAGCCCAACCGACAGAACTGAAGCTTTCTTT. Translated, it gives CASSPTDRTEAFF. Together with reference TRBV7-6 and TRBJ1-1, the CDR3 gives the full variable domain: GAGVSQSPRYKVTKRGQDVALRCDPISGHVSLYWYRQALGQGPEFLTYFNYEAQQDKSGLPNDRFSAERPEGSISTLTIQRTEQRDSAMYRCASSPTDRTEAFFGQGTRLTVV.

This clonotype was recorded once. The J gene is TRBJ2-1, the V gene TRBV7-3, with 11 nucleotides matching TRBD2. Germline CDR1 reads SGHTA; CDR2 reads FQGTGA. V was clipped by 4 bases and J by 4 bases; unmatched bases: 12. This CDR3 contains 18 residues. The DNA of the CDR3 is TGTGCCAGCAGCTCCCACCCACCCCGGACTAGCGGGTACAATGAGCAGTTCTTC. Protein: CASSSHPPRTSGYNEQFF.

This clonotype has only one observation. The chain employs TRBV28 and TRBJ1-4, with a tentative D call TRBD1 (6 bases). V shed 6 bases and J shed 4 bases, with 15 bases lying between them. Germline V gene lookup returns CDR1 MDHEN and CDR2 SYDVKM. There are 15 residues in the CDR3. The CDR3: CASREPGQINEKLFF. For the CDR3, the DNA is TGTGCCAGCAGGGAACCGGGACAAATTAATGAAAAACTGTTTTTT. Full variable domain (rest looked up from reference TRBV28 and TRBJ1-4): DVKVTQSSRYLVKRTGEKVFLECVQDMDHENMFWYRQDPGLGLRLIYFSYDVKMKEKGDIPEGYSVSREKKERFSLILESASTNQTSMYLCASREPGQINEKLFFGSGTQLSVL.

This clonotype was counted ten times or more. The chain joins TRBV12-3 or TRBV12-4 to TRBJ2-3, with 11 bases fitting TRBD2. Germline trimming cut 7 bases from V and 4 bases from J; bases unmatched to any gene: 4. The CDR3 consists of 14 residues. In DNA, the CDR3 is TGTGCCAGCATCCCGGGACTAGCGGCAGATACGCAGTATTTT. Its translation is CASIPGLAADTQYF.

In its sample, this clonotype was seen many times. The gene calls are TRBV2 and TRBJ2-7; 7 bases are shared with TRBD1. V lost 4 bases, J lost 3 bases, and 6 bases stayed unmatched. The CDR3 length is 14 residues. Germline CDR1 reads SNHLY; CDR2 reads FYNNEI. The CDR3 loop is CASSVRQGVYEQYF. The CDR3 bases are TGTGCCAGCAGTGTGCGACAGGGAGTCTACGAGCAGTACTTC.

V and J are TRBV4-1 and TRBJ2-5; tentative D call: TRBD2 (6 bases). V was pared by 4 bases and J by 5 bases, with 20 bases between. The CDR3 spans 16 residues. Germline lookup yields CDR1 MGHRA and CDR2 YSYEKL. CDR3 in amino acids: CASSLLTGDPGETQYF. CDR3 DNA: TGCGCCAGCAGCCTCCTTACGGGGGACCCCGGGGAGACCCAGTACTTC.

This clonotype was counted ten times or more. This chain uses TRBV24-1 with TRBJ1-2; 7 bases are shared with TRBD1. This CDR3 region has 16 residues. Per the germline V gene, CDR1 is KGHDR and CDR2 is SFDVKD. V was pared by 4 bases and J by 0 bases, with 7 bases of the junction left unmatched. The CDR3 region is CATSDTRDRANYGYTF. DNA of the CDR3: TGTGCCACCAGTGACACCCGGGACAGAGCTAACTATGGCTACACCTTC.

This clonotype was detected ten times or more. The gene calls are TRBV30 and TRBJ2-7, with 7 bases fitting TRBD1. CDR3 size: 14 residues. Germline CDR1 and CDR2: GTSNPN and SVGIG (reference sequence). The ends lost 7 bases at V and 0 bases at J; junction bases unmatched: 9. The CDR3 protein is CASWDRSSSYEQYF. DNA for the CDR3: TGTGCCTCTTGGGACAGATCGAGCTCCTACGAGCAGTACTTC.

The CDR3 loop is CASKSSGTLYNEQFF. DNA of the CDR3: TGTGCCAGTAAGTCTAGCGGGACCCTCTACAATGAGCAGTTCTTC. The chain links TRBV19 to TRBJ2-1; 9 bases agree with TRBD2. V gave up 7 bases and J gave up 3 bases; unmatched junction bases: 7. Germline CDR1 reads LNHDA; CDR2 reads SQIVND (reference sequence). CDR3 size: 15 residues.

This clonotype was counted once. This may arise from a read error, as a much more abundant clone is one base away. The chain employs TRBV14 and TRBJ1-6; possible D gene TRBD1, 5 bases. The CDR3 spans 13 residues. Germline V gene sequence: CDR1 SGHDN, CDR2 FVKESK. V lost 4 bases, J lost 14 bases, and 15 bases lay in between. CDR3 protein: CASSPGPWGALHF. For the CDR3, the DNA is TGTGCCAGCAGCCCCGGACCCTGGGGGGCCCTCCACTTT.

This clonotype was recorded many times. The rearrangement links TRBV2 to TRBJ1-1; D ambiguous. From germline, CDR1 is SNHLY and CDR2 FYNNEI. The V gene lost 1 base and the J gene lost 4 bases, with 7 bases spanning the gap. This CDR3 is built from 13 residues. The CDR3 protein is CASSEEGVTEAFF. The CDR3 bases are TGTGCCAGCAGTGAAGAGGGCGTCACTGAAGCTTTCTTT.

This clonotype was recorded many times. CDR3 bases: TGTGCCTCGAGGAGGAGTCCCTACTTTGGGGAGACCCAGTACTTC. It yields the protein CASRRSPYFGETQYF. This chain joins TRBV30 and TRBJ2-5; D may be TRBD2 (5 bases). This CDR3 is built from 15 residues. The germline gives CDR1 GTSNPN, CDR2 SVGIG (reference sequence). The V and J ends lost 7 bases and 5 bases respectively, with 23 bases between them.

This clonotype was recorded at least ten times. The CDR3 sequence: CASSLGWGGSEAFF. CDR3 nucleotide sequence: TGTGCCAGCAGCTTGGGTTGGGGAGGCTCTGAAGCTTTCTTT. This rearrangement joins TRBV5-6 to TRBJ1-1; D unclear. CDR1 is SGHDT, CDR2 YYEEEE, per germline. The CDR3 length is 14 residues. V was trimmed by 0 bases and J by 6 bases, leaving 12 bases between them.

This clonotype was observed many times. The genes are TRBV12-3 or TRBV12-4 and TRBJ2-5; TRBD2 agrees at 11 bases. The J segment lost 1 base and the V segment lost 3 bases, leaving 4 bases of the junction unmatched. The CDR3 consists of 16 residues. Written as DNA, the CDR3 is TGTGCCAGCAGTTTTACTAGCGGGAGACCCCAAGAGACCCAGTACTTC. Its translation is CASSFTSGRPQETQYF.

The genes are TRBV5-6 and TRBJ1-1; no clear D. Germline CDR1 is SGHDT and CDR2 is YYEEEE. The CDR3 runs 15 residues. The germline V and J ends were trimmed by 6 bases and 4 bases, with 19 bases remaining between them. The CDR3 reads CASNLRRRWATEAFF. The DNA of the CDR3 is TGTGCCAGCAACCTCCGACGTCGCTGGGCCACTGAAGCTTTCTTT.

This clonotype was seen a few times. V and J are TRBV7-6 and TRBJ2-6, with D possibly being TRBD1 (6 bases). The V end was cut by 4 bases, the J end by 0 bases, with 16 bases between. CDR1 SGHVS and CDR2 FNYEAQ come from the germline V gene. The CDR3 runs 18 residues. The CDR3 sequence: CASSSSGHSLSGANVLTF. The CDR3 DNA sequence: TGTGCCAGCAGCTCGTCGGGACACAGCCTCTCTGGGGCCAACGTCCTGACTTTC.

This clonotype was recorded at least ten times. The rearrangement links TRBV4-1 to TRBJ1-1, with D possibly being TRBD1 (5 bases). CDR3 length: 14 residues. Trimming removed 0 bases at V and 2 bases at J, with 7 bases between. CDR1 is MGHRA, CDR2 YSYEKL, per germline. The CDR3 here is CASSQDRANTEAFF. CDR3 nucleotide sequence: TGCGCCAGCAGCCAAGACAGGGCCAACACTGAAGCTTTCTTT.